The 6 T cell receptor beta chains in this list originate from one sample, sequenced in a study of PD-1 blockade in mismatch repair-deficient tumors. The method was immunoSEQ multiplex PCR; TCRdb's version includes in-frame clones alone and lacks a portion of them. The sample gives 75,000 to 85,000 clones, 81% of which show up once; just over 2.5% is in the top ten. Material: peripheral blood, obtained 12 weeks after starting pembrolizumab. The receptors originated from an adult with mismatch repair-deficient cancer.

This chain uses TRBV19 with TRBJ1-2; TRBD1 aligns across 7 bases. Trimming took 3 bases from V and 7 from J; bases not matched to a gene: 2. This CDR3 has 12 amino acids. Germline CDR1 is LNHDA and CDR2 is SQIVND (reference sequence). CDR3 in DNA: TGTGCCAGTAGTATGGACAGGATTGGCTACACCTTC. It translates to CASSMDRIGYTF. Based on the CDR3 plus reference TRBV19 and TRBJ1-2, the full variable domain is DGGITQSPKYLFRKEGQNVTLSCEQNLNHDAMYWYRQDPGQGLRLIYYSQIVNDFQKGDIAEGYSVSREKKESFPLTVTSAQKNPTAFYLCASSMDRIGYTFGSGTRLTVV.

The chain carries TRBV5-6 and TRBJ1-2; 10 positions agree with TRBD1. Germline lookup yields CDR1 SGHDT and CDR2 YYEEEE. The CDR3 loop spans 13 amino acids. Trimming cost V 4 bases and J 5 bases; bases outside gene matches: 2. CDR3: CASSRDRGYGYTF. The CDR3 DNA is TGTGCCAGCAGCCGGGACAGGGGTTATGGCTACACCTTC.

This clone was counted a few times. The chain recombines TRBV18 with TRBJ1-3; tentatively, D is TRBD1 (6 bases). This CDR3 contains 16 residues. V lost 6 bases and J 4 bases, leaving 19 bases between the germline ends. In germline, CDR1 is KGHSH, CDR2 LQKENI. The CDR3, as DNA: TGTGCCAGCTCCAACAACGCCGGGGGGCGAGGAAACACCATATATTTT. It encodes CASSNNAGGRGNTIYF.

The chain has TRBV5-1 and TRBJ1-1; D is undetermined. Between the trimmed V and J ends, which lost 1 base and 1 base, there was a span of 8 bases. CDR3 length equals 14 residues. The germline V gene encodes CDR1 SGHRS and CDR2 YFSETQ. CDR3 DNA sequence: TGCGCCAGCAGCTTGTTAGCGGAGAACACTGAAGCTTTCTTT. It is translated as CASSLLAENTEAFF.

The V and J genes are TRBV7-2 and TRBJ2-7; no firm D call. The V end was cut by 5 bases, the J end by 3 bases, with 20 bases between. Germline CDR1 reads SGHTA; CDR2 reads FQGNSA. The CDR3 length is 16 residues. The CDR3 nucleotides are TGTGCCAGCAGCCCACCGGAATCCGGGCGTCACTACGAGCAGTACTTC. It is translated as CASSPPESGRHYEQYF. Supplemented by reference TRBV7-2 and TRBJ2-7, the full variable domain reads GAGVSQSPSNKVTEKGKDVELRCDPISGHTALYWYRQSLGQGLEFLIYFQGNSAPDKSGLPSDRFSAERTGGSVSTLTIQRTQQEDSAVYLCASSPPESGRHYEQYFGPGTRLTVT.

The J gene is TRBJ2-2, the V gene TRBV6-6; no clear D. This CDR3 has 14 residues. Germline CDR1 and CDR2: MNHNY and SVGAGI (reference sequence). V was cut by 6 bases and J by 5 bases, with 13 bases left in between. The CDR3 spells CASRDGSLTGELFF. In nucleotides, the CDR3 is TGTGCCAGCAGAGACGGCTCTTTAACCGGGGAGCTGTTTTTT.